This TCR beta chain was sequenced in a study of shared clonotypes between healthy human individuals. Study outcomes and limitations: Researchers found naive subsets generally carried larger estimated richness than memory subsets. It was anticipated that sequencing depth would influence how many clonotypes donors shared.

The assay was run at deep level. Measured with immunoSEQ multiplex PCR; TCRdb has only the in-frame clones, and not every one. The sample shows millions of clones, approximately 94% of them seen only once. Positive CCR7 selection of CD45RO-negative cells yielded the naive CD8 cells, and terminally differentiated effector memory CD45RA+ cells were excluded. Nashville, Tennessee was home to all donors, who were Caucasian adults. Turning to this clone: What it recognizes is unknown.

The sequence was obtained from a man aged 18 to 30 in good health. Some clones in this sample may be carry-over from other donors' samples. Sequencing was carried out using naive CD8+ T cells from PBMCs.

CDR3 sequence reads: CASSLLRRDTDTQYF. CDR3 in DNA: TGTGCCAGCAGCTTGCTCCGGCGGGACACAGATACGCAGTATTTT. The V gene is TRBV7-6, the J gene TRBJ2-3; perhaps TRBD2 as D (6 bases). The V gene's germline CDR1 is SGHVS and CDR2 FNYEAQ. The CDR3 runs to 15 residues. V gave up 3 bases and J gave up 2 bases, with 12 bases separating them.